This T cell receptor (beta chain) was recorded in a study of CD8+ T cells in alopecia areata. In the study overall: The study gave treated patients oral tofacitinib at 5 to 10 mg twice daily.

The treatment here: oral pan-JAK inhibitor, 5-10 mg twice daily. RNA, once extracted, was reverse transcribed into cDNA for use as the sequencing template. Generated by immunoSEQ multiplex PCR, the TCRdb table keeps only in-frame clones and is missing some. Here the sample spans about 120,000 clones, around 56% being singletons. The CDR3 loop spans 14 amino acids. The V segment lost 5 bases and the J segment 7 bases; nucleotides outside the gene matches: 4. Germline loops: CDR1 MNHNS, CDR2 SASEGT. The source material was CD4+ T cells sorted from blood, sampled at week 4, from a patient treated with tofacitinib. This receptor was identified in a human donor with alopecia areata. This sequence joins TRBV6-1 and TRBJ1-6; TRBD1 matches 8 bases. CDR3 sequence: CASSRTGKNSPLHF. CDR3 sequence (DNA): TGTGCCAGCAGTCGGACAGGGAAGAATTCACCCCTCCACTTT.